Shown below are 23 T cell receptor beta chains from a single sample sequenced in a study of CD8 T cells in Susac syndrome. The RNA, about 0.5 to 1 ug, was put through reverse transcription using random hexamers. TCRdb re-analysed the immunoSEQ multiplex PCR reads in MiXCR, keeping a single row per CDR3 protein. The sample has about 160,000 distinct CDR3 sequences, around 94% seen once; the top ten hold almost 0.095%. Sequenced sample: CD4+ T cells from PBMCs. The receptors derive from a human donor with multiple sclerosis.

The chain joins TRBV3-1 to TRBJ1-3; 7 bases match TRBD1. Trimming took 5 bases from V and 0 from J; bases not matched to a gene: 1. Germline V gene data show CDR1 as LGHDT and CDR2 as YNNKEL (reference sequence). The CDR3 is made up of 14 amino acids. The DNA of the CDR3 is TGTGCCAGCAGCTGGGACAGCTCTGGAAACACCATATATTTT. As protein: CASSWDSSGNTIYF.

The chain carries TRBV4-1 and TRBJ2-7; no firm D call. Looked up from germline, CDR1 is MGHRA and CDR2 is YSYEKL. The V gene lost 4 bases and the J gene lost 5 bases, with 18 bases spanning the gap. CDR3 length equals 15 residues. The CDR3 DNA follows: TGCGCCAGCAGCCCCGGTCCTGTGGGTTCAGACGAGCAGTACTTC. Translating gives CASSPGPVGSDEQYF.

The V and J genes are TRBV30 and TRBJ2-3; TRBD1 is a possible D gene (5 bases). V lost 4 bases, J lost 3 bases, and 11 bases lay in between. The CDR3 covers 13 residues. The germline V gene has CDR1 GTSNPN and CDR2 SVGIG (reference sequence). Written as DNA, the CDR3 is TGTGCCTGGACAGGGCCGGGTACAGATACGCAGTATTTT. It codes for CAWTGPGTDTQYF.

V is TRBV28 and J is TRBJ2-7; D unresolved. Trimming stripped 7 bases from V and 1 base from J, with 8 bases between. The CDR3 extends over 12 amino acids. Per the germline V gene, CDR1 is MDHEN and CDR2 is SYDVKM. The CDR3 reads CASTKQSYEQYF. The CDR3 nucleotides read TGTGCCAGCACGAAACAGTCCTACGAGCAGTACTTC.

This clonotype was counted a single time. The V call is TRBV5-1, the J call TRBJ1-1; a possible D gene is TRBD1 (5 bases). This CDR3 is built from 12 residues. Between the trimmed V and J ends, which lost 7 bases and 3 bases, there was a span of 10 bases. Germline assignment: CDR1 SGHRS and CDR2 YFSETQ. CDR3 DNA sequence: TGCGCCAGCGTCAAACAGGACACTGAAGCTTTCTTT. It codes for CASVKQDTEAFF.

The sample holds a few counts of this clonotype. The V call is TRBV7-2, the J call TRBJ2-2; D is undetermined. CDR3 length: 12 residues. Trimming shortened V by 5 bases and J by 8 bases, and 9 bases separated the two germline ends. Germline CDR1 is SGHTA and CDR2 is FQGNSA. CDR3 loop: CASSPDSGELFF. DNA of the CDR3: TGTGCCAGCAGCCCCGATTCGGGGGAGCTGTTTTTT.

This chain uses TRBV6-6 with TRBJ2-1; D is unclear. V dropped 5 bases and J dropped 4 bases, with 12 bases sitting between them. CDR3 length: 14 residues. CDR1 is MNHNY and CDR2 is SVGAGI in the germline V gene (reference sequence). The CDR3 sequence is CASSGGSKYNEQFF. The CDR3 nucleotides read TGTGCCAGCAGTGGTGGCTCCAAGTACAATGAGCAGTTCTTC.

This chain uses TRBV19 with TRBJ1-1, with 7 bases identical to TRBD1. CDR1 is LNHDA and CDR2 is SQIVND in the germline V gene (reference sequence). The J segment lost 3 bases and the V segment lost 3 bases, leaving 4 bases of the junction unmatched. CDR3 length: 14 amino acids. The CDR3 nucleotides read TGTGCCAGTAGTATGGACAGGTTGGACACTGAAGCTTTCTTT. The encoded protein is CASSMDRLDTEAFF.

The CDR3 DNA follows: TGTGCCAGCAGTTACCCTTCAGGGAGTACCTACGAGCAGTACTTC. Residues: CASSYPSGSTYEQYF. The chain uses TRBV6-5 and TRBJ2-7; D is tentatively TRBD1 or TRBD2 (5 bases each). The germline V gene has CDR1 MNHEY and CDR2 SVGAGI. V was clipped by 2 bases and J by 2 bases, with 13 bases between them. The CDR3 extends over 15 amino acids.

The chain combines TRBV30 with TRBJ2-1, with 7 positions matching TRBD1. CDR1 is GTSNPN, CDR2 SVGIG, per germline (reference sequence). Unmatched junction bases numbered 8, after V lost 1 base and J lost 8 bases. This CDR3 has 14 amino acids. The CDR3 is CAWSDHNRGDEQFF. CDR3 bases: TGTGCCTGGAGTGATCACAACAGGGGCGATGAGCAGTTCTTC.

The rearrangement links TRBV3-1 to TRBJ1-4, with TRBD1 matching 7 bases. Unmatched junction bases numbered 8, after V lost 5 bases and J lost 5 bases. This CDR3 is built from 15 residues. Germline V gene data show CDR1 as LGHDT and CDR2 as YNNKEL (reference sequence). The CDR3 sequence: CASSSRTGANEKLFF. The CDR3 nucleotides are TGTGCCAGCAGCTCCCGGACAGGCGCCAATGAAAAACTGTTTTTT.

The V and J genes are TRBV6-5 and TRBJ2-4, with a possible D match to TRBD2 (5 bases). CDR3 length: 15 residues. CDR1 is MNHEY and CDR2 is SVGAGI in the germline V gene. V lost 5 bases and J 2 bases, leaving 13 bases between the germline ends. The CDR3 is CASSTGGLSKNIQYF. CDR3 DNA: TGTGCCAGCAGTACCGGCGGACTTTCCAAAAACATTCAGTACTTC.

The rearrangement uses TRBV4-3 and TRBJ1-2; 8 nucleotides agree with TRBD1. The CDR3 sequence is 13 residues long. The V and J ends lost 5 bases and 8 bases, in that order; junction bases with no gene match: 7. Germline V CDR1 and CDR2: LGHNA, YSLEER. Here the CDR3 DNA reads TGCGCCAGCAGCTCGAGGACAGGGCGAGGCTACACCTTC. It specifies CASSSRTGRGYTF.

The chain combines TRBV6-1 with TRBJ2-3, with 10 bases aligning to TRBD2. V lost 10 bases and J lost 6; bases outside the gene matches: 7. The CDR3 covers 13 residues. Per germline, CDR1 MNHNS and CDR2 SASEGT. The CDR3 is CATTRSGRDTQYF. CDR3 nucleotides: TGTGCCACCACTCGTAGCGGGAGGGATACGCAGTATTTT.

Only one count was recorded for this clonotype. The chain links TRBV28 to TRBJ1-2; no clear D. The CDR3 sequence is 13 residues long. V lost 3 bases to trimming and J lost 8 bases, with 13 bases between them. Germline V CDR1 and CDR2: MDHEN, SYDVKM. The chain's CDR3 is CASSFPGAGGYTF. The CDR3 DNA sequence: TGTGCCAGCAGTTTCCCGGGCGCGGGAGGCTACACCTTC.

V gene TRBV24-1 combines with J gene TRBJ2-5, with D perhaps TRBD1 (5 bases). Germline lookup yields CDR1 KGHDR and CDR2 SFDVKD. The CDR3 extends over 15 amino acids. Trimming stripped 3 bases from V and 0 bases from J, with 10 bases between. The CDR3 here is CATSDRDRDQETQYF. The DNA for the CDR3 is TGTGCCACCAGTGATCGTGACAGAGACCAAGAGACCCAGTACTTC.

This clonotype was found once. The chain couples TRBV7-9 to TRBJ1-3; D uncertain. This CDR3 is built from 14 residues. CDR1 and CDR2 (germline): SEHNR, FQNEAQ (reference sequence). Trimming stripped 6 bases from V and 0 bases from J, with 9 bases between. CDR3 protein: CASSTGFSGNTIYF. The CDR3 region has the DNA TGTGCCAGCAGTACGGGTTTCTCTGGAAACACCATATATTTT.

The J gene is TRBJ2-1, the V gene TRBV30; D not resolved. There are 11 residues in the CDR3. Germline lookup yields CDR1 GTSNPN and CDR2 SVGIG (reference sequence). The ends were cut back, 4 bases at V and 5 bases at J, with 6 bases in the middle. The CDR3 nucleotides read TGTGCCTGGAATCGTGACAATGAGCAGTTCTTC. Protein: CAWNRDNEQFF. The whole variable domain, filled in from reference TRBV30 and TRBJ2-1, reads SQTIHQWPATLVQPVGSPLSLECTVEGTSNPNLYWYRQAAGRGLQLLFYSVGIGQISSEVPQNLSASRPQDRQFILSSKKLLLSDSGFYLCAWNRDNEQFFGPGTRLTVL.

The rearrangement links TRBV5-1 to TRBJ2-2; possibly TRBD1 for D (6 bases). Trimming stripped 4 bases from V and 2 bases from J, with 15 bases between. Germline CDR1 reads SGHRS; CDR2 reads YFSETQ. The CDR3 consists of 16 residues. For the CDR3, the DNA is TGCGCCAGCAGCGTAATACAGGGAATAAACACCGGGGAGCTGTTTTTT. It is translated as CASSVIQGINTGELFF.

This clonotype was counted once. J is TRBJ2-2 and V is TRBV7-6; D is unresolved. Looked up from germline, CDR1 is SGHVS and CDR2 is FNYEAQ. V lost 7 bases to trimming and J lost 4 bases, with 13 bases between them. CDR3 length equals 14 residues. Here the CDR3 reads CASTEFSRTGELFF. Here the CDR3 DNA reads TGTGCCAGCACCGAATTCTCGCGCACCGGGGAGCTGTTTTTT.

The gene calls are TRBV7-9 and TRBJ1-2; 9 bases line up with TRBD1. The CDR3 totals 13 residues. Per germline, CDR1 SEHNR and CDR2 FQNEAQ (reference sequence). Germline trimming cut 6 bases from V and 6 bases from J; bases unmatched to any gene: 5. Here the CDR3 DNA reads TGTGCCAGCAGTCTGGACAGGGGAGATGGCTACACCTTC. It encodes CASSLDRGDGYTF.

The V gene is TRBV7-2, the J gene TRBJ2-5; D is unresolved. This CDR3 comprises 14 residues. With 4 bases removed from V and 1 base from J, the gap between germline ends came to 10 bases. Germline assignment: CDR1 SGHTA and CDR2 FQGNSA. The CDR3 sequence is CASSSAATQETQYF. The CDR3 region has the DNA TGTGCCAGCAGCTCCGCAGCGACCCAAGAGACCCAGTACTTC.

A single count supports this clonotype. Here the CDR3 DNA reads TGTGCCAGCAGCCCCGGGACAGGGCGCGAAAAACTGTTTTTT. It is translated as CASSPGTGREKLFF. The rearrangement uses TRBV7-9 and TRBJ1-4, with 9 bases fitting TRBD1. CDR1 and CDR2 (germline): SEHNR, FQNEAQ (reference sequence). V shed 5 bases, J shed 8 bases, and the junction held 6 bases outside the gene matches. The length of the CDR3 is 14 residues.